The T cell receptor beta chain under discussion was sequenced for a study of CD8+ T cells in alopecia areata. In the study overall: At a dose of 5 to 10 mg twice daily, oral tofacitinib was given to treated patients. Study results and caveats: Significant decreases in scalp clonality and expanded CD8+ clones followed tofacitinib treatment.

Once RNA had been extracted, it was reverse transcribed into cDNA to act as the sequencing template. TCRdb keeps only in-frame clones here, not all; method: immunoSEQ multiplex PCR. The data contain a few hundred thousand clones, roughly two fifths of them seen just once; the ten biggest clones take up under 0.55%. To note about this clone: Its antigen is still unknown.

The V end was cut by 5 bases, the J end by 4 bases, with 19 bases between. Germline CDR1 SEHNR, CDR2 FQNEAQ (reference sequence). The CDR3 consists of 16 residues. Stated treatment: oral pan-JAK inhibitor, 5-10 mg twice daily. The sequencing here drew on CD4+ T cells sorted from blood, taken between weeks 30 and 35, from a patient treated with tofacitinib. This chain connects TRBV7-9 to TRBJ2-3; possibly TRBD1 for D (6 bases). The clonotype comes from a human donor with alopecia areata. CDR3 loop: CASSLRIGGEADTQYF. The CDR3 DNA reads TGTGCCAGCAGCCTCAGGATAGGGGGTGAGGCAGATACGCAGTATTTT.